These 24 T cell receptor beta chains share one sample of origin, sequenced in a study of beta chain features in type 1 diabetes. Points from the study as a whole: Moderately but significantly shorter TCRB CDR3s were found in Type 1 diabetes patients in all four CD4+ subsets.

The antigens of these receptors remain unknown. The isolated RNA, all of it, was reverse transcribed, so expressed TCRB transcripts were what got sequenced. Some clones are missing from TCRdb's copy, which holds only in-frame ones; the method was immunoSEQ multiplex PCR. This sample carries a few hundred thousand clones, approximately 15% of them seen once, and the ten largest clones take almost 0.02%. The specimen sequenced was naive CD4+ T cells from blood. The receptors were sampled from a man aged 25 to 40 with type 1 diabetes.

This clone was recorded a few times. The V gene is TRBV29-1, the J gene TRBJ1-1; 9 bases agree with TRBD1. The CDR3 is 14 residues long. J was trimmed by 7 bases and V by 3 bases; bases with no gene match: 9. CDR1 is SQVTM, CDR2 ANQGSEA, per germline. The CDR3 bases are TGCAGCGTTGATACGACAGGGGGGGTGGTTGAAGCTTTCTTT. Amino acid sequence: CSVDTTGGVVEAFF.

This clone was seen only a few times. The V call is TRBV7-2, the J call TRBJ2-7; TRBD1 matches at 9 bases. The J segment lost 6 bases and the V segment lost 0 bases, leaving 6 bases of the junction unmatched. Per germline, CDR1 SGHTA and CDR2 FQGNSA. CDR3 length: 15 residues. CDR3 sequence reads: CASSLALQGASEQYF. The CDR3 DNA reads TGTGCCAGCAGCTTAGCGCTACAGGGGGCGAGCGAGCAGTACTTC.

This clone was seen only a few times. The chain uses TRBV10-2 and TRBJ2-1, with D possibly matching TRBD2 (6 bases). The CDR3 is 14 amino acids. The germline V and J ends were trimmed by 3 bases and 9 bases, with 15 bases remaining between them. The germline CDR1 and CDR2 sequences are WSHSY and SAAADI. As DNA, the CDR3 is TGCGCCAGCAGTGACGGGAGAAATGTAGGTGAGCAGTTCTTC. As protein: CASSDGRNVGEQFF.

This clone was recorded a few times. This rearrangement joins TRBV7-9 to TRBJ2-1; the match to TRBD2 covers 9 bases. This CDR3 comprises 15 residues. V shed 2 bases, J shed 8 bases, and the junction held 7 bases outside the gene matches. CDR1 SEHNR and CDR2 FQNEAQ come from the germline V gene (reference sequence). CDR3 region: CASSLRLAGFDEQFF. The CDR3 DNA reads as TGTGCCAGCAGCTTAAGGCTAGCGGGGTTTGATGAGCAGTTCTTC.

V usage is TRBV6-5 and J usage is TRBJ1-2; 8 bases line up with TRBD1. From germline, CDR1 is MNHEY and CDR2 SVGAGI. The CDR3 sequence is 14 residues long. With V trimmed by 4 bases and J by 4 bases, 5 bases remained unmatched. The CDR3 here is CASSFDRGGYGYTF. The DNA for the CDR3 is TGTGCCAGCAGTTTCGACAGGGGAGGCTATGGCTACACCTTC.

The rearrangement joins TRBV6-5 to TRBJ2-7; the match to TRBD1 covers 8 bases. Germline assignment: CDR1 MNHEY and CDR2 SVGAGI. Trimming at V came to 6 bases and at J to 7 bases, leaving 11 bases not matched to a gene. CDR3 length: 14 residues. CDR3 in amino acids: CASSPGQGAREQYF. CDR3 coding DNA: TGTGCCAGCAGCCCCGGGCAGGGGGCGAGGGAGCAGTACTTC.

This clone was seen more than once but under ten times. V is TRBV6-1 and J is TRBJ2-7, with D uncertain. Trimming shortened V by 9 bases and J by 0 bases, and 12 bases separated the two germline ends. Germline V CDR1 and CDR2: MNHNS, SASEGT. This CDR3 is 13 amino acids long. In DNA form, the CDR3 reads TGTGCCAGTTTGTCCGGTTCCTCCTACGAGCAGTACTTC. Translating gives CASLSGSSYEQYF.

This chain uses TRBV11-2 with TRBJ2-5; 7 nucleotides agree with TRBD1. This CDR3 is built from 15 residues. Germline CDR1 reads SGHAT; CDR2 reads FQNNGV. Germline trimming cut 6 bases from V and 2 bases from J; bases unmatched to any gene: 9. CDR3 bases: TGTGCCAGCAGACAACCGGGACAGATTCAAGAGACCCAGTACTTC. Translation: CASRQPGQIQETQYF. The full variable domain, rest sourced from reference TRBV11-2 and TRBJ2-5, is EAGVAQSPRYKIIEKRQSVAFWCNPISGHATLYWYQQILGQGPKLLIQFQNNGVVDDSQLPKDRFSAERLKGVDSTLKIQPAKLEDSAVYLCASRQPGQIQETQYFGPGTRLLVL.

The chain couples TRBV4-1 to TRBJ2-1, with TRBD1 as a possible D gene (6 bases). CDR1 and CDR2 (germline): MGHRA, YSYEKL. The CDR3 has 15 residues. Deletions cut 4 bases from V and 6 bases from J, with 16 bases between. The CDR3 loop is CASSPIGQIGNEQFF. The CDR3 DNA sequence: TGCGCCAGCAGCCCCATAGGACAGATTGGCAATGAGCAGTTCTTC.

DNA of the CDR3: TGTGCCAGCTCACTCACGGACGGGAGCATCAACGAGCAGTACTTC. As protein: CASSLTDGSINEQYF. This sequence joins TRBV18 and TRBJ2-7; D may be TRBD2 (6 bases). The CDR3 spans 15 residues. Trimming left V 4 bases short and J 5 bases short, with 18 bases between. CDR1 is KGHSH and CDR2 is LQKENI in the germline V gene. Looking up the rest from reference TRBV18 and TRBJ2-7 gives the full variable domain: NAGVMQNPRHLVRRRGQEARLRCSPMKGHSHVYWYRQLPEEGLKFMVYLQKENIIDESGMPKERFSAEFPKEGPSILRIQQVVRGDSAAYFCASSLTDGSINEQYFGPGTRLTVT.

J is TRBJ2-2 and V is TRBV5-1; TRBD2 aligns across 7 bases. V lost 7 bases and J lost 6; bases outside the gene matches: 9. The germline gives CDR1 SGHRS, CDR2 YFSETQ. The CDR3 loop spans 14 amino acids. The CDR3 region has the DNA TGCGCCAGCGGTTTCGTAGCGGGTGCCGGGGAGCTGTTTTTT. Amino acids: CASGFVAGAGELFF.

The chain combines TRBV18 with TRBJ1-4; TRBD1 matches 7 bases. Germline V gives CDR1 KGHSH, CDR2 LQKENI. Trimming at V came to 3 bases and at J to 5 bases, leaving 3 bases not matched to a gene. This CDR3 is built from 14 residues. This CDR3 is CASSPQGENEKLFF. The DNA of the CDR3 is TGTGCCAGCTCACCCCAGGGGGAAAATGAAAAACTGTTTTTT.

This chain uses TRBV4-2 with TRBJ2-3; 10 bases align to TRBD1. CDR3 length equals 15 residues. Germline assignment: CDR1 LGHNA and CDR2 YNFKEQ. The junction had 5 bases not matched to a gene; V was cut back by 5 bases and J by 3 bases. CDR3 sequence: CASSFRTGGTDTQYF. For the CDR3, the DNA is TGTGCCAGCAGCTTCCGGACAGGGGGGACAGATACGCAGTATTTT.

V usage is TRBV18 and J usage is TRBJ2-2; maybe TRBD2 (6 bases). Germline CDR1 reads KGHSH; CDR2 reads LQKENI. This CDR3 is 15 amino acids long. With 3 bases removed from V and 1 base from J, the gap between germline ends came to 9 bases. CDR3 sequence: CASSPDGGNTGELFF. CDR3 in DNA: TGTGCCAGCTCACCGGACGGGGGGAACACCGGGGAGCTGTTTTTT.

The rearrangement joins TRBV7-9 to TRBJ1-1; TRBD1 aligns across 7 bases. CDR3 length: 12 amino acids. Germline CDR1 reads SEHNR; CDR2 reads FQNEAQ (reference sequence). V shed 5 bases and J 12 bases; nucleotides not matched to a gene: 9. The CDR3 protein is CASSPNNRGSFF. The CDR3 region has the DNA TGTGCCAGCAGCCCGAACAACAGGGGATCTTTCTTT.

This rearrangement joins TRBV30 to TRBJ2-1, with D perhaps matching TRBD2 (6 bases). The CDR3 is made up of 12 amino acids. Per germline, CDR1 GTSNPN and CDR2 SVGIG (reference sequence). V was cut by 5 bases and J by 8 bases, with 13 bases left in between. This CDR3 is CAWGGRSDEQFF. Here the CDR3 DNA reads TGTGCCTGGGGGGGGAGGTCGGATGAGCAGTTCTTC.

The chain carries TRBV15 and TRBJ2-3; no reliable D call. Per the germline V gene, CDR1 is LNHNV and CDR2 is YYDKDF (reference sequence). The CDR3 runs to 13 residues. Trimming took 3 bases from V and 6 from J, leaving 10 bases between them. The CDR3 nucleotides are TGTGCCACCAGCAGGACAATCATGGATACGCAGTATTTT. The encoded protein is CATSRTIMDTQYF.

This clone has just a few counts. The rearrangement joins TRBV7-2 to TRBJ2-5; 10 positions agree with TRBD2. V dropped 0 bases and J dropped 5; count of bases not matched to a gene: 0. This CDR3 has 14 amino acids. Germline CDR1 reads SGHTA; CDR2 reads FQGNSA. The CDR3 spells CASSLASGRETQYF. The DNA for the CDR3 is TGTGCCAGCAGCTTAGCTAGCGGGAGGGAGACCCAGTACTTC.

In its sample, this clone was seen a few times. The V and J genes are TRBV5-4 and TRBJ2-7; TRBD1 agrees at 10 bases. Germline CDR1 SGHNT, CDR2 YYREEE (reference sequence). Trimming cost V 0 bases and J 6 bases; bases outside gene matches: 6. The length of the CDR3 is 15 residues. The CDR3 protein is CASSLAGDRGGEQYF. As DNA, the CDR3 is TGTGCCAGCAGCTTGGCCGGGGACAGGGGAGGCGAGCAGTACTTC.

The chain links TRBV2 to TRBJ2-6, with D perhaps TRBD1 (5 bases). From germline, CDR1 is SNHLY and CDR2 FYNNEI. This CDR3 has 16 residues. Trimming pared 7 bases from V and 0 bases from J, leaving 13 bases between. The CDR3 is CASTPGAASGANVLTF. The CDR3 DNA reads as TGTGCCAGCACCCCTGGGGCGGCCTCTGGGGCCAACGTCCTGACTTTC. The entire variable domain, with the rest obtained from reference TRBV2 and TRBJ2-6, is as follows: EPEVTQTPSHQVTQMGQEVILRCVPISNHLYFYWYRQILGQKVEFLVSFYNNEISEKSEIFDDQFSVERPDGSNFTLKIRSTKLEDSAMYFCASTPGAASGANVLTFGAGSRLTVL.

The DNA for the CDR3 is TGTGCCAGCAGCTTAGTTGGGGCGGTGAACACTGAAGCTTTCTTT. Encoded protein: CASSLVGAVNTEAFF. The V gene is TRBV7-8, the J gene TRBJ1-1; possible D gene TRBD1, 5 bases. CDR3 size: 15 residues. Trimming cost V 1 base and J 0 bases, with 9 bases left between them. Looked up from germline, CDR1 is SGHVS and CDR2 is FQNEAQ.

This clone was counted a few times. V and J are TRBV30 and TRBJ2-2; no reliable D call. Between the trimmed V and J ends, which lost 2 bases and 1 base, there was a span of 8 bases. Germline V CDR1 and CDR2: GTSNPN, SVGIG (reference sequence). The CDR3 runs to 14 residues. The CDR3 loop is CAWSSSGNTGELFF. Here the CDR3 DNA reads TGTGCCTGGAGTTCCTCAGGGAACACCGGGGAGCTGTTTTTT.

This clone has a handful of counts. The chain joins TRBV14 to TRBJ1-1; 12 nucleotides align to TRBD1. This CDR3 comprises 13 residues. Germline values: CDR1 SGHDN, CDR2 FVKESK. V shed 8 bases, J shed 5 bases, and the junction held 3 bases outside the gene matches. CDR3 region: CASGTGGQTEAFF. In nucleotides, the CDR3 is TGTGCCAGCGGGACAGGGGGCCAGACTGAAGCTTTCTTT.

This sequence joins TRBV7-2 and TRBJ2-3; no reliable D call. Germline values: CDR1 SGHTA, CDR2 FQGNSA. This CDR3 is 13 amino acids long. Deletions cut 2 bases from V and 3 bases from J, with 6 bases between. The CDR3 DNA reads as TGTGCCAGCAGCTTACCTCTAACAGATACGCAGTATTTT. It translates to CASSLPLTDTQYF.